A single sample gave rise to the 30 T cell receptor beta chains below, sequenced in a study of T-cell reconstitution after alpha-beta-depleted transplantation in children. A library of TCRbeta sequences, prepared with unique molecular identifiers, was generated. TCRdb re-called the PCR reads through MiXCR, storing one row per CDR3 protein. The sample holds 100,000 or so distinct CDR3 sequences, approximately 6% seen once. Sample: PBMCs, mostly from graft donor cells, taken 60 days after TCRalphabeta/CD19-depleted stem cell transplant. The receptors derive from a female patient aged 2 to 10 who had a stem cell transplant for Fanconi anemia, so the T cells may come from the graft donor.

This clonotype was seen many times. The gene calls are TRBV7-2 and TRBJ2-3; perhaps TRBD2 as D (6 bases). The CDR3 consists of 15 residues. V lost 5 bases and J lost 0, with 12 bases in between. CDR1 SGHTA and CDR2 FQGNSA come from the germline V gene. The CDR3 DNA is TGTGCCAGCAGCCTTAGCGGAACTAGCACAGATACGCAGTATTTT. Translation: CASSLSGTSTDTQYF.

This chain joins TRBV7-9 and TRBJ2-2; D possibly corresponds to TRBD2 (6 bases). Trimming shortened V by 1 base and J by 0 bases, and 9 bases separated the two germline ends. This CDR3 has 16 amino acids. CDR1 is SEHNR, CDR2 FQNEAQ, per germline (reference sequence). The CDR3 region has the DNA TGTGCCAGCAGCTTAGTCGCGGGAACGAACACCGGGGAGCTGTTTTTT. It codes for CASSLVAGTNTGELFF. The full variable domain, completed using reference TRBV7-9 and TRBJ2-2, is DTGVSQNPRHKITKRGQNVTFRCDPISEHNRLYWYRQTLGQGPEFLTYFQNEAQLEKSRLLSDRFSAERPKGSFSTLEIQRTEQGDSAMYLCASSLVAGTNTGELFFGEGSRLTVL.

Many counts were recorded for this clonotype. This sequence joins TRBV7-2 and TRBJ1-1, with D perhaps matching TRBD1 (5 bases). Germline loops: CDR1 SGHTA, CDR2 FQGNSA. The CDR3 loop spans 14 amino acids. V lost 4 bases and J 5 bases, leaving 14 bases between the germline ends. Written as DNA, the CDR3 is TGTGCCAGCAGCTCCCCCGGGACCCGGACTGAAGCTTTCTTT. Translated: CASSSPGTRTEAFF. Full variable domain (rest looked up from reference TRBV7-2 and TRBJ1-1): GAGVSQSPSNKVTEKGKDVELRCDPISGHTALYWYRQSLGQGLEFLIYFQGNSAPDKSGLPSDRFSAERTGGSVSTLTIQRTQQEDSAVYLCASSSPGTRTEAFFGQGTRLTVV.

The table lists this clonotype with many counts. This sequence joins TRBV20-1 and TRBJ2-7, with TRBD2 as a possible D gene (6 bases). Trimming took 4 bases from V and 0 from J, leaving 13 bases between them. The CDR3 is 14 residues long. Per germline, CDR1 DFQATT and CDR2 SNEGSKA (reference sequence). The CDR3 sequence is CSAMSGTHSYEQYF. The DNA for the CDR3 is TGCAGTGCTATGTCCGGGACTCACTCCTACGAGCAGTACTTC.

At least ten counts were recorded for this clonotype. The chain uses TRBV6-6 and TRBJ1-1; no reliable D call. The V and J ends lost 7 bases and 0 bases respectively, with 9 bases between them. Germline CDR1 reads MNHNY; CDR2 reads SVGAGI (reference sequence). CDR3 size: 13 residues. CDR3 loop: CASKRSMNTEAFF. The CDR3 coding sequence is TGTGCCAGCAAGCGGTCCATGAACACTGAAGCTTTCTTT.

This clonotype appeared a few times. This may stem from a read error, because a much larger clone lies one nucleotide away. The rearrangement uses TRBV12-3 or TRBV12-4 and TRBJ2-7, with TRBD1 matching over 8 bases. The CDR3 has 19 residues. CDR3 protein: CASCLGWTGSVRGGYEQYF. Written as DNA, the CDR3 is TGTGCCAGCTGTTTAGGGTGGACAGGGTCCGTTCGGGGCGGCTACGAGCAGTACTTC.

The table lists this clonotype with many counts. The V gene is TRBV6-2 or TRBV6-3, the J gene TRBJ2-2; D unclear. The V gene lost 0 bases and the J gene lost 7 bases, with 15 bases spanning the gap. CDR1 and CDR2 (germline): MNHEY, SVGEGT. The CDR3 covers 16 residues. The CDR3 here is CASSYSIDLRRGELFF. The CDR3 coding sequence is TGTGCCAGCAGTTACTCGATCGACCTTAGACGCGGGGAGCTGTTTTTT.

This clonotype was recorded many times. V is TRBV5-1 and J is TRBJ2-1, with 9 bases identical to TRBD2. The germline V gene has CDR1 SGHRS and CDR2 YFSETQ. The CDR3 spans 16 residues. The J segment lost 2 bases and the V segment lost 4 bases, leaving 7 bases of the junction unmatched. This chain's CDR3 is CASSHPSGGTYNEQFF. In nucleotides, the CDR3 is TGCGCCAGCAGCCATCCAAGCGGGGGGACCTACAATGAGCAGTTCTTC.

The gene calls are TRBV20-1 and TRBJ1-6; D is perhaps TRBD1 (6 bases). Germline loops: CDR1 DFQATT, CDR2 SNEGSKA (reference sequence). V lost 1 base and J 6 bases, leaving 10 bases between the germline ends. This CDR3 contains 14 residues. The CDR3 loop is CSARARQANSPLHF. CDR3 sequence (DNA): TGCAGTGCTAGAGCACGACAGGCTAATTCACCCCTCCACTTT.

This clonotype appeared a few times. This sequence joins TRBV14 and TRBJ2-7; D remains ambiguous. V was shortened by 0 bases and J by 6 bases, with 15 bases between the two germline ends. The CDR3 loop spans 15 amino acids. The germline V gene has CDR1 SGHDN and CDR2 FVKESK. The CDR3 DNA is TGTGCCAGCAGCCAAGATGGTTTGCGGTTGGGCGAGCAGTACTTC. Translating it yields CASSQDGLRLGEQYF. Looking up the rest from reference TRBV14 and TRBJ2-7 gives the full variable domain: EAGVTQFPSHSVIEKGQTVTLRCDPISGHDNLYWYRRVMGKEIKFLLHFVKESKQDESGMPNNRFLAERTGGTYSTLKVQPAELEDSGVYFCASSQDGLRLGEQYFGPGTRLTVT.

This clonotype was counted ten times or more. This sequence joins TRBV6-5 and TRBJ1-5; 9 nucleotides agree with TRBD1. Per the germline V gene, CDR1 is MNHEY and CDR2 is SVGAGI. The V and J ends lost 5 bases and 5 bases, in that order; junction bases with no gene match: 7. The CDR3 totals 15 residues. Here the CDR3 DNA reads TGTGCCAGCAGTCCTCCGGGACAGGGCCATCAGCCCCAGCATTTT. This sequence encodes CASSPPGQGHQPQHF.

Many counts were recorded for this clonotype. This sequence joins TRBV11-2 and TRBJ2-1; no clear D. CDR3 length: 17 amino acids. Per germline, CDR1 SGHAT and CDR2 FQNNGV. V lost 0 bases, J lost 0 bases, and 12 bases lay in between. The CDR3 region is CASSLDPTASSYNEQFF. CDR3 coding DNA: TGTGCCAGCAGCTTAGATCCGACCGCTAGCTCCTACAATGAGCAGTTCTTC.

This chain uses TRBV3-1 with TRBJ2-3; D ambiguous. Per germline, CDR1 LGHDT and CDR2 YNNKEL (reference sequence). Trimming took 0 bases from V and 3 from J, leaving 10 bases between them. The CDR3 has 15 amino acids. CDR3 sequence: CASSQDPDDTDTQYF. The CDR3 region has the DNA TGTGCCAGCAGCCAAGATCCCGATGATACAGATACGCAGTATTTT.

Comments on this clonotype: A read error is possible here, since a much larger clone lies one base away. The chain links TRBV3-1 to TRBJ2-3; maybe TRBD1 (5 bases). CDR1 is LGHDT and CDR2 is YNNKEL in the germline V gene (reference sequence). The CDR3 covers 18 residues. The CDR3 sequence is CTSSFFFGGRAATDTQYF. The DNA for the CDR3 is TGTACCAGCAGTTTCTTTTTCGGCGGCAGGGCAGCCACAGATACGCAGTATTTT.

This clonotype was detected many times. The gene calls are TRBV28 and TRBJ2-4; a possible D gene is TRBD1 (6 bases). Germline CDR1 reads MDHEN; CDR2 reads SYDVKM. This CDR3 is built from 15 residues. V lost 2 bases and J 8 bases, leaving 16 bases between the germline ends. The CDR3 sequence is CASSLAQQGYDIQYF. CDR3 DNA: TGTGCCAGCAGTTTAGCCCAACAGGGATACGACATTCAGTACTTC.

This clonotype was seen many times. The chain has TRBV6-1 and TRBJ2-2, with 9 nucleotides matching TRBD2. Germline CDR1 and CDR2: MNHNS and SASEGT. V was clipped by 6 bases and J by 6 bases; unmatched bases: 17. The CDR3 consists of 18 residues. CDR3 coding DNA: TGTGCCAGCAGCGAAATTTTAGCTAGCGGGGCTCCACCCGGGGAGCTGTTTTTT. Protein: CASSEILASGAPPGELFF.

Ten or more counts support this clonotype. V is TRBV9 and J is TRBJ1-1, with a possible D match to TRBD1 (6 bases). Per germline, CDR1 SGDLS and CDR2 YYNGEE. CDR3 length equals 13 residues. The V end lost 4 bases, the J end lost 5 bases, and 12 bases lay between the germline ends. CDR3 nucleotides: TGTGCCAGCAGCCGAAAGGGGGAGACTGAAGCTTTCTTT. This codes for CASSRKGETEAFF.

This clonotype was seen many times. The V call is TRBV24-1, the J call TRBJ2-7, with D uncertain. Per the germline V gene, CDR1 is KGHDR and CDR2 is SFDVKD. The ends were cut back, 10 bases at V and 5 bases at J, with 8 bases in the middle. The CDR3 extends over 10 amino acids. CDR3 bases: TGTGCCACGAACTACGACGAGCAGTACTTC. It codes for CATNYDEQYF.

V gene TRBV20-1 combines with J gene TRBJ2-3; no clear D gene. V was shortened by 1 base and J by 0 bases, with 8 bases between the two germline ends. The CDR3 loop spans 14 amino acids. Germline CDR1 DFQATT, CDR2 SNEGSKA (reference sequence). DNA of the CDR3: TGCAGTGCTAGAGCTGCAACTAGCACAGATACGCAGTATTTT. This gives the protein CSARAATSTDTQYF.

Many counts were recorded for this clonotype. V and J are TRBV18 and TRBJ2-1; D not resolved. V lost 2 bases and J 8 bases, leaving 13 bases between the germline ends. The V gene's germline CDR1 is KGHSH and CDR2 LQKENI. The CDR3 is 14 amino acids. CDR3 in amino acids: CASSPGPVLYEQFF. The CDR3 DNA follows: TGTGCCAGCTCACCAGGCCCGGTTTTGTATGAGCAGTTCTTC.

This clonotype was counted at least ten times. The gene calls are TRBV28 and TRBJ2-7; D could derive from TRBD1 or TRBD2 (7 bases each). V shed 8 bases and J shed 0 bases, with 14 bases lying between them. The CDR3 covers 14 residues. CDR1 is MDHEN and CDR2 is SYDVKM in the germline V gene. CDR3 region: CASVRGGASYEQYF. CDR3 nucleotides: TGTGCCAGCGTCAGGGGGGGCGCCTCCTACGAGCAGTACTTC.

The rearrangement links TRBV30 to TRBJ2-2; D gene unclear. The germline CDR1 and CDR2 sequences are GTSNPN and SVGIG (reference sequence). The CDR3 runs 15 residues. The V gene lost 3 bases and the J gene lost 5 bases, with 16 bases spanning the gap. Here the CDR3 reads CAWSDPERLTGELFF. Here the CDR3 DNA reads TGTGCCTGGAGCGATCCTGAGCGATTAACCGGGGAGCTGTTTTTT.

The V call is TRBV9, the J call TRBJ2-3; D is unresolved. V was cut by 0 bases and J by 6 bases, with 8 bases left in between. The CDR3 loop spans 13 amino acids. From germline, CDR1 is SGDLS and CDR2 YYNGEE. CDR3 in DNA: TGTGCCAGCAGCGTAGCGCCCAGGGATACGCAGTATTTT. It yields the protein CASSVAPRDTQYF.

This clonotype has only a few counts. The rearrangement links TRBV28 to TRBJ1-3, with D unclear. V was shortened by 5 bases and J by 2 bases, with 1 base between the two germline ends. The CDR3 runs 11 residues. CDR1 MDHEN and CDR2 SYDVKM come from the germline V gene. Written as DNA, the CDR3 is TGTGCCAGCAGTGCTGGAAACACCATATATTTT. As protein: CASSAGNTIYF.

The V gene is TRBV7-3, the J gene TRBJ2-2; D may be TRBD1 (6 bases). This CDR3 spans 16 amino acids. The V gene lost 5 bases and the J gene lost 5 bases, with 18 bases spanning the gap. CDR1 and CDR2 (germline): SGHTA, FQGTGA. CDR3: CASSPTTGPVTGELFF. CDR3 in DNA: TGTGCCAGCAGCCCGACGACAGGCCCCGTAACCGGGGAGCTGTTTTTT.

This clonotype was picked up a small number of times. The chain recombines TRBV7-3 with TRBJ2-1; 8 bases are shared with TRBD1. The CDR3 loop spans 15 amino acids. Per the germline V gene, CDR1 is SGHTA and CDR2 is FQGTGA. V shed 4 bases and J 4 bases; nucleotides not matched to a gene: 6. The CDR3 bases are TGTGCCAGCAGCTCATCGGGACAGGTATACAATGAGCAGTTCTTC. Its translation is CASSSSGQVYNEQFF.

This clonotype was observed at least ten times. This chain joins TRBV2 and TRBJ1-1, with a weak D call TRBD1 (6 bases). Germline V gene sequence: CDR1 SNHLY, CDR2 FYNNEI. There are 14 residues in the CDR3. V dropped 6 bases and J dropped 3 bases, with 14 bases sitting between them. The DNA for the CDR3 is TGTGCCAGCAGAGATCGGTGGGGGCACACTGAAGCTTTCTTT. Its translation: CASRDRWGHTEAFF.

This clonotype was seen ten or more times. The J gene is TRBJ1-1, the V gene TRBV28; 8 nucleotides align to TRBD1. Germline V gene data show CDR1 as MDHEN and CDR2 as SYDVKM. Germline trimming cut 2 bases from V and 1 base from J; bases unmatched to any gene: 6. The CDR3 runs to 16 residues. CDR3 in amino acids: CASSLDRGGWNTEAFF. CDR3 bases: TGTGCCAGCAGTTTAGACAGGGGCGGTTGGAACACTGAAGCTTTCTTT. The entire variable domain, with the rest obtained from reference TRBV28 and TRBJ1-1, is as follows: DVKVTQSSRYLVKRTGEKVFLECVQDMDHENMFWYRQDPGLGLRLIYFSYDVKMKEKGDIPEGYSVSREKKERFSLILESASTNQTSMYLCASSLDRGGWNTEAFFGQGTRLTVV.

The V and J genes are TRBV29-1 and TRBJ1-2; D uncertain. The V and J ends lost 4 bases and 4 bases respectively, with 13 bases between them. Germline lookup yields CDR1 SQVTM and CDR2 ANQGSEA. This CDR3 comprises 13 residues. The CDR3 region has the DNA TGCAGCGTTGGGGCCACGGAGAGCTATGGCTACACCTTC. Translation: CSVGATESYGYTF.

This clonotype was seen ten or more times. J is TRBJ2-5 and V is TRBV3-1, with TRBD1 as a possible D gene (6 bases). Germline V gives CDR1 LGHDT, CDR2 YNNKEL (reference sequence). Trimming removed 4 bases at V and 1 base at J, with 19 bases between. CDR3 length equals 17 residues. The CDR3 bases are TGTGCCAGCAGCCGTCGCAGGGGAAGGCCGGGCCAAGAGACCCAGTACTTC. Translated: CASSRRRGRPGQETQYF.